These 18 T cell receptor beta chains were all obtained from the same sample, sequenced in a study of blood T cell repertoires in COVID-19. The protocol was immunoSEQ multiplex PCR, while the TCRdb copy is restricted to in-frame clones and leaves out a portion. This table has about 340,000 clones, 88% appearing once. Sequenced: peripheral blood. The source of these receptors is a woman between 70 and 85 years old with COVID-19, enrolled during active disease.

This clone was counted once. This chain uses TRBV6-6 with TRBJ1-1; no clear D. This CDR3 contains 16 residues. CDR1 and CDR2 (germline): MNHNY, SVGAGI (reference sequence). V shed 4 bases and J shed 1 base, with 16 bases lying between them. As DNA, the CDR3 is TGTGCCAGCAGTTCCCCCGATCGGAGCCGGAACACTGAAGCTTTCTTT. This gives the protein CASSSPDRSRNTEAFF.

CDR3 sequence: CASSQQGGDQPQHF. CDR3 nucleotides: TGTGCCAGCAGTCAACAGGGGGGAGATCAGCCCCAGCATTTT. The chain recombines TRBV2 with TRBJ1-5, with 8 positions matching TRBD1. Germline V gene sequence: CDR1 SNHLY, CDR2 FYNNEI. This CDR3 region has 14 residues. After removal of 5 bases from V and 5 bases from J, the junction contained 5 bases not matched to a gene.

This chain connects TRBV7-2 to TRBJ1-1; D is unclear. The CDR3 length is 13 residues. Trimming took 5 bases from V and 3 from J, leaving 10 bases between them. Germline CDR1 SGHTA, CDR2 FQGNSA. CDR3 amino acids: CASSRRRDTEAFF. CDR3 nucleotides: TGTGCCAGCAGCCGGAGGAGGGACACTGAAGCTTTCTTT.

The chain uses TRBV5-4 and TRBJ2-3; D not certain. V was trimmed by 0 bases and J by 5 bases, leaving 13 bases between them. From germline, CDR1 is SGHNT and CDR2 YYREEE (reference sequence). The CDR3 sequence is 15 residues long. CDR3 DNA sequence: TGTGCCAGCAGCTTGGCAGCTGTGGGCGTAGATACGCAGTATTTT. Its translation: CASSLAAVGVDTQYF.

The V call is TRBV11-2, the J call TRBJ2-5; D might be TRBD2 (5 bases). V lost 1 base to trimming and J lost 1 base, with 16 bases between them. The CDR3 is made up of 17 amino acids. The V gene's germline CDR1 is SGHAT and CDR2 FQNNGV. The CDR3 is CASSLGRGYYAQETQYF. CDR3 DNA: TGTGCCAGCAGCTTAGGTCGAGGGTACTACGCCCAAGAGACCCAGTACTTC.

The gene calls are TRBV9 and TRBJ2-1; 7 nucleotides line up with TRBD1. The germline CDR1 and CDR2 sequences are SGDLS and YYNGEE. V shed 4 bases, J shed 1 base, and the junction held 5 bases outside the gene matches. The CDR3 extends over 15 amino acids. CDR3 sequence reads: CASSFTGVSYNEQFF. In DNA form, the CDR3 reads TGTGCCAGCAGCTTCACAGGGGTTTCCTACAATGAGCAGTTCTTC.

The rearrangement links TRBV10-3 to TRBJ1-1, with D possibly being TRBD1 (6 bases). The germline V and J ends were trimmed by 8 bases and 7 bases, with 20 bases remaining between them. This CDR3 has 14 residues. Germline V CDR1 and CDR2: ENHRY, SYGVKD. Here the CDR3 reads CAIGRNREGGEAFF. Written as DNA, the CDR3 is TGTGCCATCGGGCGAAACAGGGAAGGCGGTGAAGCTTTCTTT.

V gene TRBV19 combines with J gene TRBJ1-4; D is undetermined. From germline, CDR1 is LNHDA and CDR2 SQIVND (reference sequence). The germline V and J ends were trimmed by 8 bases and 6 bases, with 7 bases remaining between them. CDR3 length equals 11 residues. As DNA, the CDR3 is TGTGCCAGTTCTAACTATGAAAAACTGTTTTTT. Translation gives CASSNYEKLFF.

This chain's CDR3 is CASSAPRDRGLNEQFF. For the CDR3, the DNA is TGTGCCAGCAGCGCCCCCCGGGACAGGGGACTTAATGAGCAGTTCTTC. The gene calls are TRBV3-1 (or the pseudogene TRBV3-2) and TRBJ2-1, with 10 bases that match TRBD1. With 5 bases clipped from V and 7 bases from J, the junction kept 11 bases outside the gene matches. In germline, CDR1 is LGHDT, CDR2 YNNKEL (reference sequence). This CDR3 has 16 amino acids.

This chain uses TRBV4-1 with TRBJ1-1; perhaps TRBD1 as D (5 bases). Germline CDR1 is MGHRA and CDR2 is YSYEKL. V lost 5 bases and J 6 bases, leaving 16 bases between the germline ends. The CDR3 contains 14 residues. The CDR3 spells CASSGHRFGAEAFF. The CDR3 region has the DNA TGCGCCAGCAGCGGTCACAGGTTCGGCGCTGAAGCTTTCTTT.

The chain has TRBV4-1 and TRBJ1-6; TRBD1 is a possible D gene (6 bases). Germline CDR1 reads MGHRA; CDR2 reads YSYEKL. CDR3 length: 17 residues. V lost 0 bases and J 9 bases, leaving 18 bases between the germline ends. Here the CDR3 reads CASSQEAGAGVISPLHF. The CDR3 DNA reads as TGCGCCAGCAGCCAAGAGGCGGGGGCGGGGGTTATTTCACCCCTCCACTTT.

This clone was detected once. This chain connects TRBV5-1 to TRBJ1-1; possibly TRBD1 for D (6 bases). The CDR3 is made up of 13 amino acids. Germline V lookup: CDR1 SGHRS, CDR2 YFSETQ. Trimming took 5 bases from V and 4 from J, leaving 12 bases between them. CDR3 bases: TGCGCCAGCAGTACAGGGTTAGGCACTGAAGCTTTCTTT. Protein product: CASSTGLGTEAFF. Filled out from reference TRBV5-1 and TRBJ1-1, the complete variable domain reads KAGVTQTPRYLIKTRGQQVTLSCSPISGHRSVSWYQQTPGQGLQFLFEYFSETQRNKGNFPGRFSGRQFSNSRSEMNVSTLELGDSALYLCASSTGLGTEAFFGQGTRLTVV.

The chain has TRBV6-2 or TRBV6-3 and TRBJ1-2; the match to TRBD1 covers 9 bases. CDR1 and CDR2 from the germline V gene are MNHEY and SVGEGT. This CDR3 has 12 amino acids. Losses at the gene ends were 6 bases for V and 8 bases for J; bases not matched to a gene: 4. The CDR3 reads CASSRTGDGYTF. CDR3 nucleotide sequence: TGTGCCAGCAGCCGGACAGGGGACGGCTACACCTTC.

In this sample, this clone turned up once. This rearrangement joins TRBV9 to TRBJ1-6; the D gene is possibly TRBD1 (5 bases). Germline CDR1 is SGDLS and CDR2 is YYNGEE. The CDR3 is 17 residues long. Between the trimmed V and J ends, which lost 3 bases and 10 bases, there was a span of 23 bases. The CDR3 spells CASSDPRVGGLSSPLHF. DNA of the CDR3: TGTGCCAGCAGCGACCCCCGGGTGGGGGGTCTCTCCTCACCCCTCCACTTT.

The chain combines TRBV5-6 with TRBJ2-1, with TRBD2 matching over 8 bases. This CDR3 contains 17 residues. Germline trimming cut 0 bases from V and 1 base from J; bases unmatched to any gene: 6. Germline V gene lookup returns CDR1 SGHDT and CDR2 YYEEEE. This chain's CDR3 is CASSLAGAGGSYNEQFF. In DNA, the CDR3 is TGTGCCAGCAGCTTGGCTGGGGCGGGGGGTTCCTACAATGAGCAGTTCTTC.

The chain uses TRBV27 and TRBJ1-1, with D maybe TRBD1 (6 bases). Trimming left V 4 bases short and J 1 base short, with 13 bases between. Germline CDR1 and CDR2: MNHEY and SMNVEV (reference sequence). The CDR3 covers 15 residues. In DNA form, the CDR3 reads TGTGCCAGCAGTTCCGAGGGGGTAGGGAACACTGAAGCTTTCTTT. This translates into CASSSEGVGNTEAFF.

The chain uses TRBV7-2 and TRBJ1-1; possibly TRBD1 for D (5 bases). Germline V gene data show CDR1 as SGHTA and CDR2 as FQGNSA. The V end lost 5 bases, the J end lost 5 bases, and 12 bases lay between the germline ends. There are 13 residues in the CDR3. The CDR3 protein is CASSPGGGTEAFF. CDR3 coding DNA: TGTGCCAGCAGCCCCGGGGGTGGGACTGAAGCTTTCTTT. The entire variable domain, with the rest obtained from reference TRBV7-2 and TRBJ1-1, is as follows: GAGVSQSPSNKVTEKGKDVELRCDPISGHTALYWYRQSLGQGLEFLIYFQGNSAPDKSGLPSDRFSAERTGGSVSTLTIQRTQQEDSAVYLCASSPGGGTEAFFGQGTRLTVV.

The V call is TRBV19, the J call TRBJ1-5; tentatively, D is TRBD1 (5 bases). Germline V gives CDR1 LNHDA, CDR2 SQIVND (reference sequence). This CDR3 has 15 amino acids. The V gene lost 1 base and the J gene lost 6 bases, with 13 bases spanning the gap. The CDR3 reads CASSIVSGYSQPQHF. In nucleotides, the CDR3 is TGTGCCAGTAGTATAGTTTCAGGGTACAGTCAGCCCCAGCATTTT.